The clone carrying this T cell receptor (beta chain) was found once. These data are taken from a study of blood T cell repertoires in COVID-19. The table came from immunoSEQ multiplex PCR; TCRdb's copy has only in-frame clones and leaves some out. The sample has 150,000 or so clones, about 88% seen once. With 4 bases clipped from V and 3 bases from J, the junction kept 4 bases outside the gene matches. This CDR3 has 16 amino acids. Germline V CDR1 and CDR2: SGHTS, YDEGEE. Participants, about 18 to 95 years old, spanned about two dozen US areas. This sequence originates from a woman aged 45-59 years who had recovered from COVID-19. The V gene is TRBV5-8, the J gene TRBJ2-3; 14 positions agree with TRBD2. Sequencing was carried out using PBMCs or T cells enriched from blood (not recorded which). The CDR3 nucleotides read TGTGCCAGCAGCACGACTAGCGGGAGGGCGACAGATACGCAGTATTTT. This gives the protein CASSTTSGRATDTQYF.